This paragraph reports one T cell receptor (beta chain). It lacks a known antigen. Base qualities are missing; no much larger clone stands one base away. These data originate in a study of OX40 agonist ivuxolimab in advanced cancers. Describing the broader study: Ivuxolimab was an agonistic, fully human IgG2 monoclonal antibody directed against OX40 (CD134), a costimulatory receptor. The point of sequencing TCRbeta in the periphery was to test whether ivuxolimab changed TCR sequence diversity and drove clonal T-cell expansion. In the dose-escalation cohort, over 65% of patients were male, and the mean age was around 60 years, with a range of roughly 20 to 80. Among the roughly 52 dose-escalation patients, approximately 20 had hepatocellular carcinoma, approximately 15 melanoma, 9 renal cell carcinoma and 9 head and neck cancer. The monotherapy dose-escalation portion (N of about 47 patients) of the phase I ivuxolimab trial is reported in the paper. Partial responses occurred in three dose-escalation patients: two with cutaneous melanoma and one with hepatocellular carcinoma. Intravenous ivuxolimab was administered to patients every 2 weeks at six dose levels: 0.01, 0.1, 0.3, 1.5, 3 and 10 mg/kg. Prior anti-PD-1, anti-PD-L1 or anti-CTLA-4 therapy was permitted, and about 40% of dose-escalation patients had received checkpoint inhibitors.

The full study reports these points: At doses from 0.1 to 3.0 mg/kg, clonal expansion was seen in both CD4+ and CD8+ blood T cells between baseline and week 6. After ivuxolimab, more expanded clones were found on average in CD8+ T cells than in CD4+ T cells. Low levels of normalized T-cell clonal expansion were also seen in some patients who did not respond. In the 0.1-3.0 mg/kg groups, partial responders were among the patients with the lowest normalized peripheral clonal expansion, particularly in CD8+ T cells. The antigen specificity of the clonally expanded peripheral T cells was not determined.

Patients with a history of autoimmune disease or receiving systemic immunosuppression were excluded from the trial. In every dose cohort, peripheral blood was drawn for TCR sequencing at baseline, cycle 4 day 1, and cycle 7 day 1. Samples came from an open-label, multicenter, first-in-human phase I dose-escalation trial of ivuxolimab. Adults with locally advanced or metastatic head and neck squamous cell, hepatocellular, melanoma or renal cell carcinoma were enrolled in the trial. Before TCR sequencing, CD4+ and CD8+ T cells were separately sorted from peripheral blood. Genomic DNA was extracted from sorted cells for sequencing of the TCRbeta CDR3 region. The immunoSEQ Assay was used to sequence the TCRbeta CDR3 regions. TCRdb retrieved this table from immuneACCESS and kept in-frame rearrangements only. Not all clones are present; in checked studies, unresolved V genes account for under half, and no reason is known for the remainder. Counted in this sample were 57,000 or so clones; more than 85% of them appeared once. The ten biggest clones cover around 3.6% of the sample.

The sample in question was CD4+ or CD8+ T cells sorted from blood, obtained in a trial of the OX40 agonist ivuxolimab. The TCR originated in an adult with an advanced solid tumor such as melanoma, head and neck, liver or kidney cancer.

This receptor carries the CDR3 CASRTGTGKGHEQYF. The sequence in DNA is TGTGCCAGCAGAACCGGGACAGGGAAAGGGCACGAGCAGTACTTC. The chain employs TRBV28 and TRBJ2-7; 9 bases in between match TRBD1. From V the trimming removes 6 bases and from J it removes 5 bases, while the gene matches leave 11 bases of the junction unaccounted for. Sequences MDHEN (CDR1) and SYDVKM (CDR2) are obtained from the germline V gene. The CDR3 has 15 amino acids, counting the end cysteine and phenylalanine. Only the CDR3 DNA stays, 45 bases, in frame from base 1.